This TCR beta chain was identified in a study of CD8+CD57+ T cells in acquired aplastic anemia (dated by TCRdb to 2016 to 2019). With respect to the entire study: A mean of around 3.3 ug of DNA, ranging from about 0.2 to 27.4 ug, was extracted from sorted CD4+ and CD8+ cells. CD8+CD57+ expansion was defined as a frequency above the mean frequency observed in healthy subjects.

The sample holds a few counts of this clonotype. The antigen this receptor binds is unknown. Within one base of it there is no much larger clone, and no base qualities were kept. Study-wide findings and limitations: Between patients and healthy controls, no significant difference in CD8+ Simpson's diversity was found (P=0.060). Although 25 to 30 CD8+ CDR3 sequences were shared by patients and controls, these sequences appeared highly expressed in patients and within the immunodominant clones of patients.

Profiling of TCR beta VDJ combinations and CDR3 sequences used genomic DNA as the template. An Illumina HiSeq 2000 was used for TCR repertoire sequencing. Turning to the authors' computational methods: Repertoires were assessed using TRBV/TRBJ rearrangement plots, CDR3 size and DJ length profiles, and Simpson's diversity index. The most abundant DNA sequence in the deep sequencing data was defined as the immunodominant clone. CDR3 amino acid sequences were screened for sharing across subjects and were compared with published repertoires and the VDJdb database. TCRdb applied fastp at Q25 and MiXCR to the public reads, then kept only in-frame beta chains. Every CDR3 protein is listed once, alongside the most common genes and DNA of its rows. Clone size and V and J calls follow TCRdb, not the original study. Counted in this sample were over 40,000 distinct CDR3 sequences; 60% to 80% of them appeared once. Roughly three fifths of the sample goes to the ten largest clones.

The cysteine opens and the phenylalanine closes a CDR3 of 15 amino acids. CDR3 DNA is the only sequence kept; it has 45 bases, read in frame from the first base. A distance of 15 bases separates the germline ends of V and J, which lose 5 bases and 2 bases respectively. The germline V gene encodes CDR1 SNHLY and CDR2 FYNNEI. Patients chosen for sequencing had shown expansion of CD8+CD57+ cells by flow cytometry. Severe acquired aplastic anemia was diagnosed in all patients according to International Study of Aplastic Anemia and Agranulocytosis and Camitta criteria. No therapy had been received by the patients at the time of blood sampling. TCR repertoires of sorted CD4+ and CD8+ blood T cells from severe aplastic anemia patients and healthy subjects were deep-sequenced in the study. Patients were enrolled under clinicaltrials.gov protocols 00001620, 01623167, 00001397, 00071045, 00081523 and 00961064 in the USA. Ficoll-Paque density gradient centrifugation was used to isolate peripheral blood mononuclear cells. Before DNA was extracted, CD4+ and CD8+ T cells were sorted using either FACS or magnetic beads.

Recombination connected TRBV2 to TRBJ1-2, with a tentative D gene TRBD1 over 6 matching bases. Sequencing was done on a sample of sorted CD4+, CD8+, or CD8+CD57+ T cells (not recorded which) from PBMCs. The TCR comes from a human donor with aplastic anemia. The sequenced DNA: TGTGCCAGCAGTAGGGGGAGGGTAGGGAACTATGGCTACACCTTC. Translated, this is CASSRGRVGNYGYTF.